This T cell receptor beta chain stems from a study of T cell repertoires and HLA-DP antigens. Here immunoSEQ multiplex PCR was the method, and the copy in TCRdb shows in-frame clones only, minus some. The table records over 100,000 clones, roughly 92% of them present only once. Germline V lookup: CDR1 MDHEN, CDR2 SYDVKM. The CDR3 covers 13 residues. V shed 10 bases and J 3 bases; nucleotides not matched to a gene: 6. This clone was detected only once. Antigen unknown. Sequencing was carried out using CD4+ T cells from PBMCs. The rearrangement links TRBV28 to TRBJ1-5, with 7 bases identical to TRBD1. The sequence was obtained from a woman younger than 30 in good health and CMV-seronegative. The CDR3 loop is CATKGALNQPQHF. The CDR3 DNA reads as TGTGCCACCAAGGGGGCCCTCAATCAGCCCCAGCATTTT.